This T cell receptor beta chain was recovered during a study of regulatory T cells in long-lasting Graves disease (dated by TCRdb to the early 2020s). For the study in its entirety: Persistent Graves' disease meant more than 5 years of antithyroid drug treatment with TSH receptor autoantibodies that stayed positive. In the clinical cohort, patients with persistent Graves' disease had used antithyroid drugs for an average of about 10.3 years. This study used TCR sequencing and RNA sequencing of peripheral blood to compare persistent Graves' disease patients against newly diagnosed Graves' disease patients. The study was registered as a clinical trial and conducted in China. A total of roughly 33 samples were covered by TCR sequencing, comprising roughly 13 persistent and around 20 newly diagnosed Graves' disease patients. General study outcomes and caveats: The authors noted that the small sample size was a limitation that may lower accuracy. The study examined only peripheral blood because the primary lesion, thyroid tissue, could not be accessed. Persistent patients shared more public clonotypes among themselves (more than 2,500) than newly diagnosed patients did (more than 850). Sequencing and analysis were limited to the TCR beta chain. Compared with newly diagnosed patients, patients with persistent Graves' disease had lower TCR Shannon entropy and fewer highly expanded clones, which suggests clonal expansion.

This specimen's time point label, per the study, means: persistent/refractory GD, antithyroid drugs over 5 years with positive TRAb. For both TCR sequencing and RNA sequencing, RNA was extracted from PBMCs in TRIzol. Graves' disease was diagnosed according to American Thyroid Association guidelines. Patients were recruited from an endocrinology department in Xi'an, China. Each patient gave approximately 10 milliliters of peripheral blood, collected in an EDTA anticoagulant tube. Ficoll Paque Plus density gradient separation was used to isolate PBMCs, and no additional T cell sorting was done. RNA quality was checked with an Agilent 2100 Bioanalyzer and agarose gel, and concentration with a NanoDrop 2000. Receptor libraries were prepared by multiplex PCR. Sequencing took place on an Illumina HiSeq 4000. To build TCR beta libraries, CDR3 regions were amplified by Arm-PCR using iRepertoire HTBI primers. PCR products were gel purified before sequencing. The published analysis was carried out like this. Gene usage analysis of CDR3 amino acid clonotypes used the roughly 60 TRBV and some 13 TRBJ segments found across samples. COPE and FqMerger were used to merge the filtered high-quality paired reads into contigs. BLAST was used to align contigs to IMGT TRBV, TRBD and TRBJ reference genes, with CDR3 defined following IMGT. Any clonotype with a frequency above 0.1% was classified as a highly expanded clone. Repertoire diversity was measured by Shannon entropy, and V-J evenness by the Gini coefficient. Clonotypes shared by more than one individual were considered public. In TCRdb, the public reads were trimmed at Q25 with fastp and aligned with MiXCR, with productive beta chains retained. Each entry is one CDR3 protein sequence, shown with its most common DNA and genes. The V and J calls were not made by the authors but by TCRdb's processing. In all, the sample holds some 340,000 distinct CDR3 sequences, and 20% to 25% of those were seen once. Around 30% of the sample is taken by the ten largest.

With respect to this clonotype: Its antigen has not been determined. Per-nucleotide qualities are absent, and no much larger clonotype sits a single base away.

Sequencing was performed on peripheral blood mononuclear cells (PBMCs), taken when the disease was refractory, from a patient treated with antithyroid drugs. This receptor was taken from a woman in her 40s with Graves disease. Donor details come from another sample of the same person, matched by shared clones.

The nucleotides read TGTGCCAGCAGCTCCTCTTCTGGGGTGGGGAATGAGCAGTTCTTC. Translated, it reads CASSSSSGVGNEQFF. The receptor chain draws on TRBV7-3 and TRBJ2-1, with the identity of the D gene unclear. CDR1 is given as SGHTA and CDR2 as FQGTGA, both from the germline V gene. Spanning cysteine to phenylalanine, the CDR3 consists of 15 amino acids. The sequence is cut down to CDR3 DNA, 45 bases in frame from base 1. V was cut back by 4 bases and J by 7 bases, leaving a gap of 17 bases between them.